This T cell receptor (beta chain) was found in a study of T cell repertoires in cytomegalovirus infection. The overall study: Well-studied HLA-B-restricted epitopes and recently identified HLA-C-restricted epitopes of CMV were both used in the study. Public TCR beta signatures indicated both CMV infection and matching HLA type.

This clonotype came up a few times. What it binds is unknown. Study-wide findings and caveats: Summed frequency of public TCR beta families distinguished CMV carriers with the relevant HLA.

MiXCR was run by TCRdb on the reads, yielding one entry per CDR3 protein. The repertoire holds almost 90,000 distinct CDR3 sequences, with over 25% as singletons. The sample here was CD8+ T cells from cultured PBMCs, taken from culture after CMV antigen stimulation. This TCR was sampled from a human donor in good health (CMV status not recorded). Some clones in this sample may be carry-over from other donors' samples.

The CDR3: CASSEARDSPYEQYF. The CDR3 nucleotides are TGTGCCAGCAGTGAAGCTAGGGACAGTCCCTACGAGCAGTACTTC. V is TRBV6-1 and J is TRBJ2-7; 7 nucleotides align to TRBD1. There are 15 residues in the CDR3. The germline gives CDR1 MNHNS, CDR2 SASEGT. V trimming: 0 bases; J trimming: 2 bases; junction bases outside the gene matches: 4.